The 11 T cell receptor beta chains below all came from one sample that was sequenced in a study of T cell repertoires in cytomegalovirus infection. TCRdb re-derived calls from the reads in MiXCR, one entry per CDR3 protein. The table has 350,000 to 450,000 distinct CDR3 sequences, 15% to 20% seen once. Sequencing was carried out using PBMCs. The source is a human donor in good health (CMV status not recorded). Some clones in this sample may be carry-over from other donors' samples.

Concerning this clonotype itself: A read error may explain this, as a much larger clone is one base away. Because it lacks the conserved phenylalanine or tryptophan at the end, this CDR3 is likely a read error. The chain couples TRBV4-1 to TRBJ1-2; D remains unclear. Germline V gene data show CDR1 as MGHRA and CDR2 as YSYEKL. The CDR3 extends over 12 amino acids. The germline V and J ends were trimmed by 5 bases and 0 bases, with 4 bases remaining between them. The CDR3 loop reads CASSAANYGYTL. DNA for the CDR3: TGCGCCAGCAGCGCTGCTAACTATGGCTACACCCTC.

The genes are TRBV6-2 or TRBV6-3 and TRBJ1-2, with TRBD1 matching 7 bases. This CDR3 region has 16 residues. The V gene's germline CDR1 is MNHEY and CDR2 SVGEGT. V dropped 0 bases and J dropped 3; count of bases not matched to a gene: 7. CDR3 loop: CASSYSGGEKDYGYTF. The CDR3 DNA reads as TGTGCCAGCAGTTACTCAGGGGGCGAGAAGGACTATGGCTACACCTTC.

This clonotype was recorded many times. The chain combines TRBV12-3 or TRBV12-4 with TRBJ2-1, with D possibly being TRBD2 (5 bases). V dropped 5 bases and J dropped 6 bases, with 14 bases sitting between them. The CDR3 spans 14 residues. The CDR3, as DNA: TGTGCCAGCAGTACCGCGCCCGCGGGCAATGAGCAGTTCTTC. This codes for CASSTAPAGNEQFF.

The V and J genes are TRBV2 and TRBJ2-2; 7 bases align to TRBD2. The germline V gene encodes CDR1 SNHLY and CDR2 FYNNEI. The CDR3 loop spans 14 amino acids. Trimming cost V 7 bases and J 0 bases; bases outside gene matches: 2. CDR3 bases: TGTGCCAGCAAGCGGGGTGCGAACACCGGGGAGCTGTTTTTT. Its protein is CASKRGANTGELFF.

This clonotype was counted a few times. V and J are TRBV19 and TRBJ1-2; D uncertain. Germline loops: CDR1 LNHDA, CDR2 SQIVND (reference sequence). The CDR3 totals 14 residues. V shed 4 bases and J shed 8 bases, with 17 bases lying between them. CDR3 sequence: CASSTAREGGGYTF. The CDR3 bases are TGTGCCAGTAGTACCGCCCGGGAGGGCGGGGGCTACACCTTC. Complete variable domain (other parts from reference TRBV19 and TRBJ1-2): DGGITQSPKYLFRKEGQNVTLSCEQNLNHDAMYWYRQDPGQGLRLIYYSQIVNDFQKGDIAEGYSVSREKKESFPLTVTSAQKNPTAFYLCASSTAREGGGYTFGSGTRLTVV.

The rearrangement uses TRBV12-3 or TRBV12-4 and TRBJ2-3, with D possibly being TRBD1 or TRBD2 (5 bases each). V lost 6 bases to trimming and J lost 8 bases, with 18 bases between them. The CDR3 contains 14 residues. The CDR3 region is CASRRDLVWGTQYF. In DNA form, the CDR3 reads TGTGCCAGCAGGAGGGACCTCGTATGGGGTACGCAGTATTTT.

The CDR3 is CASSSRPGLANTDTQYF. Here the CDR3 DNA reads TGTGCCAGCAGTTCCCGCCCGGGACTAGCGAACACAGATACGCAGTATTTT. The chain has TRBV12-3 or TRBV12-4 and TRBJ2-3; 10 bases are shared with TRBD2. V lost 4 bases to trimming and J lost 2 bases; unmatched junction nucleotides: 9. CDR3 length equals 17 residues.

This clonotype was observed many times. The chain joins TRBV12-3 or TRBV12-4 to TRBJ2-3; 7 bases are a match to TRBD2. The ends lost 6 bases at V and 0 bases at J; junction bases unmatched: 12. The CDR3 has 17 amino acids. In DNA form, the CDR3 reads TGTGCCAGCAGCCCGACGAGAGGACTAGGAAGCACAGATACGCAGTATTTT. Translating it yields CASSPTRGLGSTDTQYF.

At least ten counts were recorded for this clonotype. This rearrangement joins TRBV7-6 to TRBJ1-2; the D gene is possibly TRBD1 (5 bases). V was pared by 10 bases and J by 2 bases, with 14 bases between. CDR1 and CDR2 (germline): SGHVS, FNYEAQ. The CDR3 consists of 13 residues. CDR3 DNA sequence: TGTGCCACCGACCGCGGGGCAAACTATGGCTACACCTTC. Residues: CATDRGANYGYTF.

In this sample, this clonotype turned up many times. The rearrangement links TRBV2 to TRBJ1-4, with D unclear. This CDR3 is built from 13 residues. V was trimmed by 5 bases and J by 4 bases, leaving 8 bases between them. The germline CDR1 and CDR2 sequences are SNHLY and FYNNEI. The CDR3 nucleotides read TGTGCCAGCAGTCTCCTCCGTAATGAAAAACTGTTTTTT. Residues: CASSLLRNEKLFF.

This clonotype was counted ten times or more. This chain joins TRBV7-9 and TRBJ1-1; perhaps TRBD1 as D (6 bases). V lost 0 bases and J lost 11, with 16 bases in between. Germline values: CDR1 SEHNR, CDR2 FQNEAQ (reference sequence). This CDR3 has 14 amino acids. For the CDR3, the DNA is TGTGCCAGCAGCTTAGCCATCTTCCCAGGGGACGCTTTCTTT. Translated, it gives CASSLAIFPGDAFF.